The 30 T cell receptor beta chains in this list originate from one sample, sequenced in a study of T cell responses to AZD1222 COVID-19 vaccine. Libraries were prepared by immunoSEQ multiplex PCR; TCRdb keeps only in-frame clonotypes and omits some of them. The sample has more than 85,000 clones; approximately 88% are singletons. The material was peripheral blood, obtained on day 0 of AZD1222 vaccination. All receptors come from an adult in good health.

The J gene is TRBJ1-1, the V gene TRBV28; possible D gene TRBD1, 5 bases. CDR3 length equals 13 residues. Trimming removed 5 bases from V and 6 bases from J, with 13 bases in between. CDR1 and CDR2 (germline): MDHEN, SYDVKM. The CDR3 DNA sequence: TGTGCCAGCAGTACCAGGGCGCGGGCTGAAGCTTTCTTT. The encoded protein is CASSTRARAEAFF.

The chain couples TRBV7-2 to TRBJ1-1; maybe TRBD1 (5 bases). CDR3 length: 14 residues. From germline, CDR1 is SGHTA and CDR2 FQGNSA. The V end was cut by 5 bases, the J end by 4 bases, with 14 bases between. CDR3 in amino acids: CASSQQVLVTEAFF. In DNA, the CDR3 is TGTGCCAGCAGCCAACAGGTTCTCGTCACTGAAGCTTTCTTT.

The gene calls are TRBV11-2 and TRBJ2-1, with a tentative D call TRBD2 (5 bases). V was trimmed by 4 bases and J by 6 bases, leaving 13 bases between them. The CDR3 covers 14 residues. Per the germline V gene, CDR1 is SGHAT and CDR2 is FQNNGV. For the CDR3, the DNA is TGTGCCAGCAGCTCCCTCGGAGGAATCAATGAGCAGTTCTTC. This translates into CASSSLGGINEQFF.

This clone has just one count. The chain carries TRBV18 and TRBJ1-5; 11 bases map to TRBD1. V dropped 3 bases and J dropped 6; count of bases not matched to a gene: 4. Germline V gives CDR1 KGHSH, CDR2 LQKENI. The length of the CDR3 is 15 residues. The chain's CDR3 is CASSPRGTGGQPQHF. The CDR3, as DNA: TGTGCCAGCTCACCCCGCGGGACAGGGGGTCAGCCCCAGCATTTT.

Written as DNA, the CDR3 is TGTGCCAGCACCCTAGACGGGGGGCCAACTGGAAACACCATATATTTT. Protein: CASTLDGGPTGNTIYF. The V gene is TRBV2, the J gene TRBJ1-3; D perhaps matches TRBD1 (6 bases). From germline, CDR1 is SNHLY and CDR2 FYNNEI. The germline V and J ends were trimmed by 7 bases and 2 bases, with 18 bases remaining between them. The CDR3 spans 16 residues.

The chain couples TRBV2 to TRBJ2-3; D remains unclear. Trimming pared 7 bases from V and 2 bases from J, leaving 10 bases between. Germline assignment: CDR1 SNHLY and CDR2 FYNNEI. The CDR3 is 13 amino acids. The CDR3: CASTLEITDTQYF. CDR3 nucleotides: TGTGCCAGCACCCTAGAGATCACAGATACGCAGTATTTT.

The rearrangement joins TRBV5-1 to TRBJ2-5; the D gene is possibly TRBD2 (5 bases). The CDR3 contains 15 residues. Germline V gives CDR1 SGHRS, CDR2 YFSETQ. V gave up 0 bases and J gave up 6 bases, with 15 bases separating them. CDR3 residues: CASSLEEAHWKTQYF. CDR3 in DNA: TGCGCCAGCAGCTTGGAGGAGGCCCACTGGAAGACCCAGTACTTC.

This clone was recorded once. The chain joins TRBV10-3 to TRBJ2-7; tentatively, D is TRBD1 (5 bases). Germline CDR1 is ENHRY and CDR2 is SYGVKD. Trimming took off 2 bases at V and 2 bases at J, with 13 bases between the two ends. The CDR3 contains 15 residues. CDR3: CAISETLDITYEQYF. DNA of the CDR3: TGTGCCATCAGTGAGACCCTGGACATAACCTACGAGCAGTACTTC.

The V and J genes are TRBV6-5 and TRBJ1-1; a weak D match, TRBD1 (6 bases). The V end lost 1 base, the J end lost 6 bases, and 12 bases lay between the germline ends. CDR1 is MNHEY and CDR2 is SVGAGI in the germline V gene. The CDR3 has 14 residues. For the CDR3, the DNA is TGTGCCAGCAGTTACTTAGGGGGGGACGCTGAAGCTTTCTTT. Its translation is CASSYLGGDAEAFF.

The genes are TRBV25-1 and TRBJ2-3, with TRBD2 identical over 9 bases. J was trimmed by 5 bases and V by 3 bases; bases with no gene match: 6. The CDR3 loop spans 15 amino acids. Germline V gene lookup returns CDR1 MGHDK and CDR2 SYGVNS. The CDR3 DNA follows: TGTGCCAGCAGTGAGTCTAGCGGGAAAGTAGATACGCAGTATTTT. This codes for CASSESSGKVDTQYF.

The chain carries TRBV4-2 and TRBJ1-2; D not resolved. V shed 1 base and J shed 4 bases, with 13 bases lying between them. This CDR3 is built from 15 residues. CDR1 and CDR2 (germline): LGHNA, YNFKEQ. The CDR3 DNA reads TGTGCCAGCAGCCAAGGCACGGCCGGAGGCTATGGCTACACCTTC. This translates into CASSQGTAGGYGYTF.

The chain carries TRBV19 and TRBJ1-1; D gene ambiguous. This CDR3 comprises 13 residues. Germline V lookup: CDR1 LNHDA, CDR2 SQIVND (reference sequence). Between the trimmed V and J ends, which lost 2 bases and 1 base, there was a span of 5 bases. The CDR3 sequence is CASSIHRNTEAFF. CDR3 sequence (DNA): TGTGCCAGTAGTATACATCGGAACACTGAAGCTTTCTTT. The whole variable domain, filled in from reference TRBV19 and TRBJ1-1, reads DGGITQSPKYLFRKEGQNVTLSCEQNLNHDAMYWYRQDPGQGLRLIYYSQIVNDFQKGDIAEGYSVSREKKESFPLTVTSAQKNPTAFYLCASSIHRNTEAFFGQGTRLTVV.

A word on this clone: With a far larger clone one base away, a read error is the likely cause. The chain couples TRBV15 to TRBJ2-1, with D perhaps matching TRBD1 (6 bases). Germline values: CDR1 LNHNV, CDR2 YYDKDF (reference sequence). This CDR3 has 15 amino acids. V shed 5 bases and J shed 1 base, with 12 bases lying between them. CDR3 nucleotides: TGTGCCACCAGCGGGGGCTGGGGTTCCTACAATGAGCAGTTCTTC. Translation gives CATSGGWGSYNEQFF.

By sample fraction, this clone is medium-sized. The chain has TRBV25-1 and TRBJ1-3; D is unclear. V lost 2 bases to trimming and J lost 0 bases, with 8 bases between them. Germline V gene lookup returns CDR1 MGHDK and CDR2 SYGVNS. This CDR3 comprises 15 residues. The CDR3 bases are TGTGCCAGCAGTGAACTCGAGGGCTCTGGAAACACCATATATTTT. This translates into CASSELEGSGNTIYF.

The chain couples TRBV6-1 to TRBJ1-4, with D hard to call. V was shortened by 1 base and J by 5 bases, with 11 bases between the two germline ends. Per the germline V gene, CDR1 is MNHNS and CDR2 is SASEGT. The length of the CDR3 is 15 residues. DNA of the CDR3: TGTGCCAGCAGTGAAGGGGCCCTTGGGAATGAAAAACTGTTTTTT. It translates to CASSEGALGNEKLFF.

The V call is TRBV19, the J call TRBJ2-3; TRBD1 agrees at 9 bases. This CDR3 spans 15 amino acids. Losses at the gene ends were 5 bases for V and 4 bases for J; bases not matched to a gene: 7. Germline CDR1 reads LNHDA; CDR2 reads SQIVND (reference sequence). CDR3 residues: CASSLTGGWSDTQYF. CDR3 nucleotides: TGTGCCAGTAGTCTCACAGGGGGCTGGTCAGATACGCAGTATTTT. The full variable domain, completed using reference TRBV19 and TRBJ2-3, is DGGITQSPKYLFRKEGQNVTLSCEQNLNHDAMYWYRQDPGQGLRLIYYSQIVNDFQKGDIAEGYSVSREKKESFPLTVTSAQKNPTAFYLCASSLTGGWSDTQYFGPGTRLTVL.

The V gene is TRBV19, the J gene TRBJ2-3; 9 bases are a match to TRBD1. Germline V CDR1 and CDR2: LNHDA, SQIVND (reference sequence). The CDR3 has 17 residues. Germline trimming cut 7 bases from V and 3 bases from J; bases unmatched to any gene: 14. Here the CDR3 reads CASTPTLGQGRTDTQYF. The DNA for the CDR3 is TGTGCCAGTACCCCGACCCTAGGACAGGGGAGGACAGATACGCAGTATTTT.

This clone was found once. The chain has TRBV3-1 (or the pseudogene TRBV3-2) and TRBJ1-5; 8 bases line up with TRBD1. This CDR3 is 17 amino acids long. With V trimmed by 1 base and J by 9 bases, 14 bases remained unmatched. Germline V lookup: CDR1 LGHDT, CDR2 YNNKEL (reference sequence). The CDR3 sequence is CASSQGIQGDNPGPQHF. CDR3 nucleotide sequence: TGTGCCAGCAGCCAAGGTATACAGGGGGATAACCCAGGGCCCCAGCATTTT.

The chain employs TRBV20-1 and TRBJ1-4; TRBD1 agrees at 10 bases. This CDR3 contains 13 residues. Losses at the gene ends were 3 bases for V and 8 bases for J; bases not matched to a gene: 3. Germline lookup yields CDR1 DFQATT and CDR2 SNEGSKA (reference sequence). The chain's CDR3 is CSASGDRGEKLFF. The CDR3 nucleotides are TGCAGTGCTAGTGGGGACAGGGGCGAAAAACTGTTTTTT.

This chain links TRBV24-1 with TRBJ1-5, with D maybe TRBD1 (5 bases). Germline-derived CDR1 and CDR2 are KGHDR and SFDVKD. The V end lost 9 bases, the J end lost 8 bases, and 13 bases lay between the germline ends. The CDR3 is 12 amino acids. The CDR3 DNA is TGTGCCACCTCTCAGGGTTTGAAGCCCCAGCATTTT. Amino acid sequence: CATSQGLKPQHF.

This clone was observed many times. The J gene is TRBJ2-7, the V gene TRBV27; TRBD1 aligns across 7 bases. CDR1 MNHEY and CDR2 SMNVEV come from the germline V gene (reference sequence). V trimming: 5 bases; J trimming: 6 bases; junction bases outside the gene matches: 4. The CDR3 has 12 residues. The CDR3 region has the DNA TGTGCCAGCAGTCAAACAGGGGTCGAGCAGTACTTC. This encodes CASSQTGVEQYF.

This rearrangement joins TRBV3-1 (or the pseudogene TRBV3-2) to TRBJ2-2; D is uncertain. V lost 0 bases to trimming and J lost 2 bases, with 13 bases between them. The CDR3 is made up of 17 amino acids. Germline lookup yields CDR1 LGHDT and CDR2 YNNKEL (reference sequence). In DNA, the CDR3 is TGTGCCAGCAGCCAAGACATGTTCTTCCCTAACACCGGGGAGCTGTTTTTT. Its protein product is CASSQDMFFPNTGELFF.

The rearrangement uses TRBV11-2 and TRBJ1-2; D unresolved. The CDR3 covers 15 residues. Between the trimmed V and J ends, which lost 3 bases and 0 bases, there was a span of 11 bases. The germline V gene has CDR1 SGHAT and CDR2 FQNNGV. CDR3 nucleotide sequence: TGTGCCAGCAGCTTTTTTCGGAGTTCTAACTATGGCTACACCTTC. It yields the protein CASSFFRSSNYGYTF.

This clone was seen only a few times. V and J are TRBV11-2 and TRBJ2-7; TRBD1 matches at 9 bases. Germline trimming cut 1 base from V and 5 bases from J; bases unmatched to any gene: 0. The CDR3 has 13 amino acids. Germline V CDR1 and CDR2: SGHAT, FQNNGV. In nucleotides, the CDR3 is TGTGCCAGCAGCTTAGGACAGGGGGACGAGCAGTACTTC. Protein product: CASSLGQGDEQYF.

The rearrangement links TRBV29-1 to TRBJ1-3; weak D call: TRBD1 (5 bases). The CDR3 extends over 13 amino acids. Trimming pared 7 bases from V and 2 bases from J, leaving 12 bases between. Germline-derived CDR1 and CDR2 are SQVTM and ANQGSEA. The CDR3 region is CSAGGLAGNTIYF. The CDR3 region has the DNA TGCAGCGCTGGGGGTCTCGCTGGAAACACCATATATTTT.

The chain uses TRBV3-1 (or the pseudogene TRBV3-2) and TRBJ2-3; 11 bases align to TRBD2. Germline values: CDR1 LGHDT, CDR2 YNNKEL (reference sequence). The CDR3 is 14 residues long. Trimming cost V 6 bases and J 3 bases; bases outside gene matches: 2. CDR3 nucleotides: TGTGCCAGCAGTCTAGCGGGGGGAACAGATACGCAGTATTTT. Translated, it gives CASSLAGGTDTQYF.

Here the CDR3 DNA reads TGTGCCAGCAGTGACGGGAGTGGACCTAACTATGGCTACACCTTC. It specifies CASSDGSGPNYGYTF. The rearrangement uses TRBV6-4 and TRBJ1-2; D uncertain. V lost 2 bases, J lost 0 bases, and 10 bases lay in between. This CDR3 region has 15 residues. In germline, CDR1 is MRHNA, CDR2 SNTAGT.

The J gene is TRBJ1-5, the V gene TRBV6-2 or TRBV6-3, with 9 bases that match TRBD1. The germline gives CDR1 MNHEY, CDR2 SVGEGT. The CDR3 runs 20 residues. Trimming removed 3 bases from V and 1 base from J; junction bases left unmatched: 16. CDR3: CASSYRGTGLLGFSNQPQHF. For the CDR3, the DNA is TGTGCCAGCAGTTATCGGGGGACAGGGCTTCTGGGATTCAGCAATCAGCCCCAGCATTTT.

The chain links TRBV28 to TRBJ1-6, with D perhaps matching TRBD1 (6 bases). Germline V lookup: CDR1 MDHEN, CDR2 SYDVKM. Trimming took off 6 bases at V and 11 bases at J, with 20 bases between the two ends. The CDR3 covers 15 residues. CDR3 loop: CASSPPTGTSAPLHF. The DNA of the CDR3 is TGTGCCAGCAGCCCCCCAACAGGGACTAGTGCACCCCTCCACTTT.

The chain uses TRBV30 and TRBJ2-2, with D perhaps matching TRBD1 or TRBD2 (5 bases each). The germline V and J ends were trimmed by 8 bases and 0 bases, with 16 bases remaining between them. Germline CDR1 GTSNPN, CDR2 SVGIG (reference sequence). This CDR3 comprises 15 residues. CDR3 in amino acids: CARAPGAANTGELFF. The CDR3 DNA follows: TGTGCCCGGGCGCCCGGGGCGGCGAACACCGGGGAGCTGTTTTTT.